A selection of T cell receptor beta chains follows, all from one sample in a study of long-term antiretroviral therapy in people with HIV. The data were produced by immunoSEQ multiplex PCR, yet TCRdb's version contains in-frame clones alone and is incomplete. The data contain tens of thousands of clones, around 87% of them seen just once; the ten biggest clones take up 4% to 6%. The sample was unsorted PBMCs, taken just over 2.6 years after starting antiretroviral therapy. These receptors were collected from a man aged 40-49 years with HIV. Both conserved end residues are trimmed from each CDR3. The D gene is left open where the match is weak. Size is omitted from some rows. Given values are once, few, many or a class for expanded clones.

>.|.|TRBV28|12|TRBJ1-1
ASSLSGGVTEAF
>once|.|TRBV6-4|11|TRBJ2-2
ASTEGSTGELF
>.|.|TRBV5-1|13|TRBJ1-5
ASSLGQSSNQPQH
>.|.|TRBV4-3|11|TRBJ1-5
ASSQDRRQPQH
>.|.|TRBV11-3|15|TRBJ2-2
ASSSRTTLGDTGELF
>few|.|TRBV10-2|15|TRBJ2-3
ASSNPTRGENTDTQY
>.|.|TRBV5-5|15|TRBJ2-1
ASSLEEGLYSYNEQF
>.|.|TRBV11-2|12|TRBJ2-5
ASSFWGRGETQY
>.|TRBD2|TRBV4-3|12|TRBJ2-2
ASSPGGARGELF
>.|TRBD2|TRBV7-9|16|TRBJ2-5
ASSSSGGVLVRSETQY
>.|.|TRBV30|12|TRBJ1-2
AWSVVISGYGYT
>.|.|TRBV5-8|10|TRBJ2-7
ASSKRSYEQY
>.|TRBD1|TRBV5-4|14|TRBJ2-7
ASSSQSGTGAYEQY
>.|.|TRBV6-1|11|TRBJ2-7
ASIRQVSYEQY
>few|.|TRBV7-2|13|TRBJ2-7
ASSLGLQGSYEQY
>medium-sized|.|TRBV19|12|TRBJ1-1
ASSTQGIFAEAF
>.|TRBD2|TRBV5-1|13|TRBJ2-2
ASSLSGMGTGELF
>.|.|TRBV19|13|TRBJ1-2
ASSMQDSPFYGYT
>.|TRBD1|TRBV5-1|13|TRBJ2-7
ASSLTPTGDYEQY
>.|.|TRBV4-3|14|TRBJ1-5
ASSQDGWQSNQPQH
>.|.|TRBV5-4|12|TRBJ1-2
ASSLGGADYGYT
>.|.|TRBV10-3|13|TRBJ2-1
AISGGRLDSNEQF
>.|.|TRBV7-6|10|TRBJ2-3
AVDKNTDTQY
>few|TRBD2|TRBV7-2|12|TRBJ2-7
ASSLSSGRPEQY
>.|TRBD1|TRBV5-1|14|TRBJ1-2
ASSLDARGELDGYT
>.|.|TRBV6-5|12|TRBJ2-3
ASKRSKLTDTQY
>.|.|TRBV14|13|TRBJ1-2
ASSRPGPSNYGYT
>.|.|TRBV5-4|13|TRBJ2-7
ASSLLQGGLSEQY
>.|TRBD1|TRBV11-2|13|TRBJ2-7
ASSLADRGMYEQY
>.|.|TRBV4-1|13|TRBJ2-2
ASSQEERYMGELF
>.|.|TRBV15|12|TRBJ2-3
ATSREVSADTQY
>.|.|TRBV7-2|11|TRBJ1-1
ASSSGPNTEAF
>.|TRBD2|TRBV28|13|TRBJ2-1
ASRGLAGRDNEQF
>.|TRBD1|TRBV5-4|14|TRBJ2-1
ASSLQGPPVPNEQF
>.|TRBD2|TRBV9|11|TRBJ2-7
ASSIGTTYEQY
>.|.|TRBV30|15|TRBJ2-1
AWTRAIRTRQVNEQF
>.|.|TRBV30|13|TRBJ2-1
AWSAGPSSYNEQF
>.|.|TRBV7-2|12|TRBJ2-7
ASSFGGSNYEQY
>.|.|TRBV30|14|TRBJ2-5
AWLRWNRGYQETQY
>.|.|TRBV5-1|12|TRBJ1-2
ASSLGGPTGGYT
>.|TRBD1|TRBV4-2|14|TRBJ2-3
ASSQDPGQGMDTQY
>.|.|TRBV5-4|9|TRBJ1-1
ASSLDSEAF
>.|.|TRBV4-1|14|TRBJ2-3
ASSQEYVLATDTQY
>once|.|TRBV28|9|TRBJ2-3
ATSERHTQY
>.|.|TRBV30|11|TRBJ2-3
AWARGGADTQY
>few|TRBD1|TRBV6-5|13|TRBJ1-1
ASSPATGGPTEAF
>.|TRBD1|TRBV29-1|11|TRBJ1-5
SATGGHNQPQH
>.|.|TRBV29-1|11|TRBJ2-1
SGKSTGDFGQF
>.|TRBD1|TRBV6-5|12|TRBJ1-4
ASSYVGQNEKLF
>once|.|TRBV5-5|13|TRBJ1-2
ASSLGQSGTYGYT
>few|.|TRBV9|14|TRBJ1-4
ASSVAPNAGFEKLF
>.|.|TRBV7-2|14|TRBJ2-3
ASSLALRRGLDTQY
>.|.|TRBV10-2|10|TRBJ1-1
ASSESRGEAF
>.|.|TRBV5-6|11|TRBJ2-5
ASSLAHAETQY
>.|TRBD1|TRBV28|13|TRBJ1-1
ASSFSYRGDTEAF